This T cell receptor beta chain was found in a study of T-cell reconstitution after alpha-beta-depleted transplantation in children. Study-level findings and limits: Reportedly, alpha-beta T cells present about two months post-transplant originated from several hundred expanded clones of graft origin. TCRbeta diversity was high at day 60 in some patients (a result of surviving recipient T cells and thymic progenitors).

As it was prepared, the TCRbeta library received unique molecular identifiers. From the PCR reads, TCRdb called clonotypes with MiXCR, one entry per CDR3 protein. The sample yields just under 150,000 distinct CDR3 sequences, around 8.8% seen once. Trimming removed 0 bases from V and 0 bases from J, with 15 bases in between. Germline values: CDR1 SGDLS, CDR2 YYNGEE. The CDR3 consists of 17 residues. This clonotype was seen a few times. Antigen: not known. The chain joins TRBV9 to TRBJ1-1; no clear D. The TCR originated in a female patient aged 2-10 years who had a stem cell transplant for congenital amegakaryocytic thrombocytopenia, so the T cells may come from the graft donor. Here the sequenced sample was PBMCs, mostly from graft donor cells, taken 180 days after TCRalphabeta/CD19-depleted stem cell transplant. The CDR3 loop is CASSVEAPVGMNTEAFF. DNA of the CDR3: TGTGCCAGCAGCGTAGAAGCCCCTGTAGGAATGAACACTGAAGCTTTCTTT.